Presented here are 16 T cell receptor beta chains from one specimen sequenced in a study of Graves' ophthalmopathy and Graves' hyperthyroidism. Amplifying from RNA transcripts, the study obtained TCR beta CDR3 regions. An initial RT-PCR round employing HTBI primers preceded a second-round multiplex PCR. TCRdb reprocessed the multiplex PCR reads via MiXCR and lists one record per CDR3 protein. Seen here are about 210,000 distinct CDR3 sequences, just under 30% observed once, and the top ten hold over 7.5%. The sample comprised peripheral blood. All receptors derive from a man aged 50 to 59 with Graves' ophthalmopathy.

There are many counts of this clonotype. V and J are TRBV7-2 and TRBJ2-2; 13 bases map to TRBD2. The CDR3 sequence is 18 residues long. Germline CDR1 SGHTA, CDR2 FQGNSA. V lost 4 bases, J lost 4 bases, and 9 bases stayed unmatched. The CDR3 DNA reads as TGTGCCAGCAGCTCCTACCTGACTAGCGGGAGGATCACCGGGGAGCTGTTTTTT. This encodes CASSSYLTSGRITGELFF.

This clonotype was seen a few times. The chain combines TRBV4-3 with TRBJ2-7; TRBD2 might be the D (5 bases). V lost 0 bases to trimming and J lost 2 bases, with 11 bases between them. Germline V gives CDR1 LGHNA, CDR2 YSLEER. CDR3 size: 15 residues. This CDR3 is CASSQDRRVTYEQYF. CDR3 DNA sequence: TGCGCCAGCAGCCAAGATAGGCGGGTCACCTACGAGCAGTACTTC.

There are many counts of this clonotype. The chain links TRBV6-1 to TRBJ2-6, with unresolved D. Germline-derived CDR1 and CDR2 are MNHNS and SASEGT. V shed 1 base and J shed 0 bases, with 7 bases lying between them. The CDR3 loop spans 16 amino acids. CDR3 bases: TGTGCCAGCAGTGAAGTATCGCACTCTGGGGCCAACGTCCTGACTTTC. Its translation is CASSEVSHSGANVLTF.

This clonotype occurred many times. This may come from a read error, since a much larger clone is one base off. The V gene is TRBV5-5, the J gene TRBJ2-7, with D perhaps matching TRBD2 (6 bases). This CDR3 has 13 residues. Per the germline V gene, CDR1 is SGHKS and CDR2 is YYEKEE (reference sequence). Trimming took off 6 bases at V and 3 bases at J, with 13 bases between the two ends. The CDR3 loop reads CASNLDYLYEQYF. The CDR3 DNA reads as TGTGCCAGCAACCTGGACTACCTCTACGAGCAGTACTTC.

This clonotype occurred many times. The rearrangement uses TRBV29-1 and TRBJ2-7, with TRBD2 identical over 10 bases. Germline V gives CDR1 SQVTM, CDR2 ANQGSEA. This CDR3 region has 15 residues. V lost 5 bases, J lost 4 bases, and 11 bases stayed unmatched. The CDR3 coding sequence is TGCAGCGTTCGGGATAGCGGGAGGTATCCATACGAGCAGTACTTC. It codes for CSVRDSGRYPYEQYF.

Many counts were recorded for this clonotype. The rearrangement links TRBV15 to TRBJ2-5; D is perhaps TRBD1 or TRBD2 (6 bases each). Germline CDR1 reads LNHNV; CDR2 reads YYDKDF (reference sequence). Deletions cut 1 base from V and 5 bases from J, with 20 bases between. CDR3 length: 17 amino acids. This chain's CDR3 is CATSRGSGGRFLETQYF. In nucleotides, the CDR3 is TGTGCCACCAGCAGAGGATCCGGGGGCAGGTTTCTGGAGACCCAGTACTTC.

In this sample, this clonotype turned up many times. The gene calls are TRBV28 and TRBJ2-5; 7 nucleotides align to TRBD2. Germline CDR1 and CDR2: MDHEN and SYDVKM. V shed 4 bases and J 4 bases; nucleotides not matched to a gene: 6. The CDR3 sequence is 14 residues long. The CDR3 region is CASSSGGSRETQYF. CDR3 nucleotides: TGTGCCAGCAGTTCCGGGGGGAGCCGAGAGACCCAGTACTTC.

This clonotype has just a few counts. This sequence joins TRBV6-1 and TRBJ2-2; D not resolved. This CDR3 has 14 residues. Trimming removed 8 bases at V and 1 base at J, with 11 bases between. Germline values: CDR1 MNHNS, CDR2 SASEGT. CDR3 amino acids: CASVREKNTGELFF. The CDR3 coding sequence is TGTGCCAGCGTGCGAGAGAAGAACACCGGGGAGCTGTTTTTT.

This clonotype has more than one count but fewer than ten. The rearrangement joins TRBV5-1 to TRBJ1-1; no reliable D call. The V and J ends lost 0 bases and 6 bases respectively, with 12 bases between them. The CDR3 loop spans 14 amino acids. Germline V gene sequence: CDR1 SGHRS, CDR2 YFSETQ. CDR3 coding DNA: TGCGCCAGCAGCTTGGCCTCGTCGATCCCTGAAGCTTTCTTT. Its protein is CASSLASSIPEAFF.

This clonotype was counted many times. CDR3 DNA sequence: TGTGCCAGCGGGGACAGGTTAATGGGGCAGTACTTC. Translating it yields CASGDRLMGQYF. The V call is TRBV6-5, the J call TRBJ2-7, with 8 positions matching TRBD1. The CDR3 runs 12 residues. Germline V gene lookup returns CDR1 MNHEY and CDR2 SVGAGI. V lost 8 bases and J lost 9; bases outside the gene matches: 9.

The chain couples TRBV12-3 or TRBV12-4 to TRBJ1-1; no clear D gene. Trimming stripped 7 bases from V and 1 base from J, with 13 bases between. The CDR3 covers 14 residues. CDR3 in amino acids: CASKTWTENTEAFF. DNA for the CDR3: TGTGCCAGCAAAACCTGGACGGAGAACACTGAAGCTTTCTTT.

The chain joins TRBV6-2 or TRBV6-3 to TRBJ1-1; D perhaps matches TRBD1 (5 bases). The CDR3 totals 13 residues. Trimming took off 6 bases at V and 3 bases at J, with 11 bases between the two ends. Per germline, CDR1 MNHEY and CDR2 SVGEGT. CDR3 in amino acids: CASSREIYTEAFF. For the CDR3, the DNA is TGTGCCAGCAGCAGGGAGATTTACACTGAAGCTTTCTTT.

This clonotype appeared many times. The chain carries TRBV6-5 and TRBJ2-7, with 8 positions matching TRBD1. The V gene end was trimmed by 8 bases and the J gene end by 3 bases; junction bases not matched to a gene: 9. Germline values: CDR1 MNHEY, CDR2 SVGAGI. This CDR3 comprises 14 residues. The DNA of the CDR3 is TGTGCCAGCTGCTGGACAGGGAATAACTACGAGCAGTACTTC. Translated: CASCWTGNNYEQYF.

This clonotype was seen ten or more times. The gene calls are TRBV7-2 and TRBJ2-5; TRBD2 matches at 10 bases. J was trimmed by 7 bases and V by 5 bases; bases with no gene match: 7. The germline CDR1 and CDR2 sequences are SGHTA and FQGNSA. This CDR3 comprises 14 residues. CDR3 loop: CASSQREGDGTQYF. Written as DNA, the CDR3 is TGTGCCAGCAGCCAGCGGGAGGGGGATGGGACCCAGTACTTC.

This clonotype has ten or more counts. V usage is TRBV11-2 and J usage is TRBJ2-7, with D possibly TRBD1 on 6 matching bases. Trimming removed 3 bases at V and 3 bases at J, with 15 bases between. The CDR3 totals 15 residues. Looked up from germline, CDR1 is SGHAT and CDR2 is FQNNGV. The CDR3 loop is CASSLGASQGYEQYF. The CDR3 nucleotides are TGTGCCAGCAGCTTGGGGGCTAGCCAGGGCTACGAGCAGTACTTC.

This clonotype was recorded at least ten times. Here the CDR3 DNA reads TGCAGTGCTAGAGATCAAGTGACAGGCCCCCAACCCTACGAGCAGTACTTC. It yields the protein CSARDQVTGPQPYEQYF. The chain links TRBV20-1 to TRBJ2-7; D may be TRBD1 (6 bases). CDR1 is DFQATT, CDR2 SNEGSKA, per germline (reference sequence). The CDR3 loop spans 17 amino acids. The V end was cut by 0 bases, the J end by 2 bases, with 20 bases between.